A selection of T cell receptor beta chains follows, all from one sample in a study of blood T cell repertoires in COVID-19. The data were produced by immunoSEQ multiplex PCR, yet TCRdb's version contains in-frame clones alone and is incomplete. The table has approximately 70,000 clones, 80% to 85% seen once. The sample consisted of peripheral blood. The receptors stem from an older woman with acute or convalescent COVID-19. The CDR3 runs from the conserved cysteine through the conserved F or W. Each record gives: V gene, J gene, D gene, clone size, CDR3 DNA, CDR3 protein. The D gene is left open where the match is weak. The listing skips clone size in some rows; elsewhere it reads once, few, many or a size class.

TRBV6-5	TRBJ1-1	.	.	TGTGCCAGCACCTCCTCTATTCCCACTGAAGCTTTCTTT	CASTSSIPTEAFF
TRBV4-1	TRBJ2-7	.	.	TGCGCCAGCAGCCAAGCTCCCTCGGACAGACCCTACGAGCAGTACTTC	CASSQAPSDRPYEQYF
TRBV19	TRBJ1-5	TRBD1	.	TGTGCCAGTAGTTACCGGGACAGGGGACAGCCCCAGCATTTT	CASSYRDRGQPQHF
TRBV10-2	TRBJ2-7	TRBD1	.	TGCGCCAGCAGTGAGCCAGGGGGATTTACCTACGAGCAGTACTTC	CASSEPGGFTYEQYF
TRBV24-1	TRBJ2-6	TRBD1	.	TGTGCCACCAGTGAGTCTCACAGGGGATCCGGGGCCAACGTCCTGACTTTC	CATSESHRGSGANVLTF
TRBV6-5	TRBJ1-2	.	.	TGTGCCAGCAGTCCGGTTGCTGCAGGGTGGGTTGGCTACACCTTC	CASSPVAAGWVGYTF
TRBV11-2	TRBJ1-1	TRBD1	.	TGTGCCAGCAGCACAGGGGCCACTGAAGCTTTCTTT	CASSTGATEAFF
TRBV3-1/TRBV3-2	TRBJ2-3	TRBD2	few	TGTGCCAGCAGCCAAGACGGGACTAGGACAGATACGCAGTATTTT	CASSQDGTRTDTQYF
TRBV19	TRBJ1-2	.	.	TGTGCCAGTAGTGCCAGTAGTAACAATCAAGAAAAGACATTCACTTATGGCTACACCTTC	CASSASSNNQEKTFTYGYTF
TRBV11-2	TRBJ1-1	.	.	TGTGCCAGCAGCTTAGAGAGGGGGGGTGAAGCTTTCTTT	CASSLERGGEAFF
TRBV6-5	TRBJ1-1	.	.	TGTGCCAGCAGTTGGGGGGAATTGAACACTGAAGCTTTCTTT	CASSWGELNTEAFF
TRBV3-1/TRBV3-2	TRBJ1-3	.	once	TGTGCCAGCAGCCAAGACAGGGGAAACACCATATATTTT	CASSQDRGNTIYF
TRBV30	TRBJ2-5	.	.	TGTGCCTGGAGTGTAACGGCGGGGACCCAGTACTTC	CAWSVTAGTQYF
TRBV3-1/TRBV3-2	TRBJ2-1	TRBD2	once	TGTGCCAGCAGCCAAGAGGTACGACTAGCGGGCAATGAGCAGTTCTTC	CASSQEVRLAGNEQFF
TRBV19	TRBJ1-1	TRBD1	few	TGTGCCAGTAGTGCCGGACAGGGGGCAAATGAAGCTTTCTTT	CASSAGQGANEAFF
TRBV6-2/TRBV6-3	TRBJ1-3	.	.	TGTGCCAGCAGCCCGGACTCACCCTCTGGAAACACCATATATTTT	CASSPDSPSGNTIYF
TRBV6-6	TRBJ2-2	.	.	TGTGCCAGCAGTTTGGACTCCCCCGACACCGGGGAGCTGTTTTTT	CASSLDSPDTGELFF
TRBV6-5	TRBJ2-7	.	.	TGTGCCAGCAGTTACCAGGGAGGCGACGAGCAGTACTTC	CASSYQGGDEQYF
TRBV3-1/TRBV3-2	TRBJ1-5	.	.	TGTGCCAGCAGCCGCGGGACGGGAAATCAGCCCCAGCATTTT	CASSRGTGNQPQHF
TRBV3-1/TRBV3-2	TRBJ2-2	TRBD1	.	TGTGCCAGCAGCCAAGAACAGGGGCTCACCGGGGAGCTGTTTTTT	CASSQEQGLTGELFF
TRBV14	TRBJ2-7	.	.	TGTGCCAGCAGAAGGCGGGGCGGCAGTTCCTACGAGCAGTACTTC	CASRRRGGSSYEQYF
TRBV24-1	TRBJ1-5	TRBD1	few	TGTGCCACCAGTGGTAGGACAGGGGACAATCAGCCCCAGCATTTT	CATSGRTGDNQPQHF
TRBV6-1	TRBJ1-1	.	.	TGTGCCAGCAGTGAATGGGGGGGCGAGGGAAAAGCTTTCTTT	CASSEWGGEGKAFF
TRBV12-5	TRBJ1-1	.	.	TGTGCTAGTGGTTTAGGGGGTACTGAAGCTTTCTTT	CASGLGGTEAFF
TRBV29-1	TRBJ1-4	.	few	TGCAGCGGTCAGGGGAGGGCGGATGAAAAACTGTTTTTT	CSGQGRADEKLFF
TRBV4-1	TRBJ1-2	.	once	TGCGCCAGCAGCCAAGAAAGAGGGAGGGGCTACACCTTC	CASSQERGRGYTF
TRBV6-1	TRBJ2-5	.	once	TGTGCCAGCAGTGAGACTAGAGAGCTTAAGAAGACCCAGTACTTC	CASSETRELKKTQYF
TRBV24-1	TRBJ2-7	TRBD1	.	TGTGCCACCAGAGCACTGGGGACAGGGAGCTACGAGCAGTACTTC	CATRALGTGSYEQYF
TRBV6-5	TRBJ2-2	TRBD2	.	TGTGCCAGCACCATGGGCGGGGGGCAGGCCGGGGAGCTGTTTTTT	CASTMGGGQAGELFF
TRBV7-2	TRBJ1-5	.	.	TGTGCCAGCAGCTTTAACAGTAATAGCAATCAGCCCCAGCATTTT	CASSFNSNSNQPQHF
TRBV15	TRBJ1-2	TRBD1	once	TGTGCCACCAGCAGAGATCGCCCCCGGGACAGCTACTATGGCTACACCTTC	CATSRDRPRDSYYGYTF
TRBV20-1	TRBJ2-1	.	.	TGCAGTGCTTGGACAGTACATGAGCAGTTCTTC	CSAWTVHEQFF
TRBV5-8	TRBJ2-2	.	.	TGTGCCAGCAGCCGAATACAGGAGAGCGGGGAGCTGTTTTTT	CASSRIQESGELFF
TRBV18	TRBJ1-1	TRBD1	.	TGTGCCAGCTCACCGGGACAGGTGAACACTGAAGCTTTCTTT	CASSPGQVNTEAFF
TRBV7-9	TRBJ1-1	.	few	TGTGCCAGCAGCCCCGACACCTCAGGCACTGAAGCTTTCTTT	CASSPDTSGTEAFF
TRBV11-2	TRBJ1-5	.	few	TGTGCCAGCAGCTTAGGCTTAGGCAGGGATAAGCCCCAGCATTTT	CASSLGLGRDKPQHF
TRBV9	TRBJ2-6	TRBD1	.	TGTGCCAGCAGCCCAGTCGGCCGGGACAGGCTATCAGGGGCCAACGTCCTGACTTTC	CASSPVGRDRLSGANVLTF
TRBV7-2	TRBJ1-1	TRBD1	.	TGTGCCAGCAGCTCCCCAGGGGGCAGCTACACTGAAGCTTTCTTT	CASSSPGGSYTEAFF
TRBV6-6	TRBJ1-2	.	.	TGTGCCAGCAGTCAGTTTGGGGGCGGGGGCTACACCTTC	CASSQFGGGGYTF
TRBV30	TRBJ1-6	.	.	TGTGCCTGGAGCCCCCACGCGACAGGCCCCTTTCCCCTCCACTTT	CAWSPHATGPFPLHF
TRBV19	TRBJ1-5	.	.	TGTGCCAGTAGTATTTGGGAGGGGGATCAGCCCCAGCATTTT	CASSIWEGDQPQHF
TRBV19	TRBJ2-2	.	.	TGTGCCAGTAGTAAGAACATTGTGAACACCGGGGAGCTGTTTTTT	CASSKNIVNTGELFF
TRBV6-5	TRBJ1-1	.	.	TGTGCCAGCAGTTGGGAGGGTATCACTGAAGCTTTCTTT	CASSWEGITEAFF
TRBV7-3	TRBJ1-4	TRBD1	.	TGTGCCAGCAGCTTACAGGGGGCAACTAATGAAAAACTGTTTTTT	CASSLQGATNEKLFF
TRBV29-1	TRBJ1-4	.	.	TGCAGCGTCGCTGGGGGCCCTGAAAAACTGTTTTTT	CSVAGGPEKLFF
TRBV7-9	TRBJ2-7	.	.	TGTGCCAGCAGCAACCTTCCAGGACTCGGCTCCTACGAGCAGTACTTC	CASSNLPGLGSYEQYF
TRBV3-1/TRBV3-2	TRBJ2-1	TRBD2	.	TGTGCCAGCAGCCAAGAAGCGGGGCGAAGGCCGAGCTCCTACAATGAGCAGTTCTTC	CASSQEAGRRPSSYNEQFF
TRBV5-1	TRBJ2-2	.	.	TGCGCCAGCAGCTTGAATATAGGGAGGACCGGGGAGCTGTTTTTT	CASSLNIGRTGELFF
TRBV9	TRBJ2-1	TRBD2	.	TGTGCCAGCAGTGACGGGGGGGCCAATGAGCAGTTCTTC	CASSDGGANEQFF
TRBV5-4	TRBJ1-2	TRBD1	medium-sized	TGTGCCAGCACTCCAGGGGGCTATGGCTACACCTTC	CASTPGGYGYTF
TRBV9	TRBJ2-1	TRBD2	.	TGTGCCAGCAGCGTTAGCGGGGGGGAATACAATGAGCAGTTCTTC	CASSVSGGEYNEQFF
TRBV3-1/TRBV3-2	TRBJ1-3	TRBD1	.	TGTGCCAGCAGCTCATTTCAGGGGGAAGCCACCATATATTTT	CASSSFQGEATIYF
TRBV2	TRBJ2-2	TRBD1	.	TGTGCCAGCAGTGCCAGGGGGCGTGCTGGCGGGGAGCTGTTTTTT	CASSARGRAGGELFF
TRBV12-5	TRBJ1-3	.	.	TGTGCTAGTGGTTTCTCATTCGGGGGGGCTGGAAACACCATATATTTT	CASGFSFGGAGNTIYF
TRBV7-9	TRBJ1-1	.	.	TGTGCCAGCAGCTTGCCGGGGGGAGGTACTGAAGCTTTCTTT	CASSLPGGGTEAFF